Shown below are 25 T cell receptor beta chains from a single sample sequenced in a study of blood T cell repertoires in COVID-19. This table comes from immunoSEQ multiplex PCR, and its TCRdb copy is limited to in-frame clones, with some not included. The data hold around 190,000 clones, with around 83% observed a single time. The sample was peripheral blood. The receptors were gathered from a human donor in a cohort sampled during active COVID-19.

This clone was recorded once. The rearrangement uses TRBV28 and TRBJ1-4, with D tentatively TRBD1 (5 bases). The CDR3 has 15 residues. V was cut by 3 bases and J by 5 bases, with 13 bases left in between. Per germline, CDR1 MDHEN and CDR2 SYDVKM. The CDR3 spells CASSFLDTPNEKLFF. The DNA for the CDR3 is TGTGCCAGCAGTTTCTTGGACACCCCGAATGAAAAACTGTTTTTT.

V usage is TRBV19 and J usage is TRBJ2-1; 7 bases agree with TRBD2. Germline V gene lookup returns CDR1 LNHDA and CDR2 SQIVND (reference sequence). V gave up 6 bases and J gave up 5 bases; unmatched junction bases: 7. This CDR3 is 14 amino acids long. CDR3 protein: CASSWGEGHNEQFF. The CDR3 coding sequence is TGTGCCAGTAGCTGGGGGGAGGGCCACAATGAGCAGTTCTTC.

Here the CDR3 reads CASSLQGNYGYTF. The CDR3 DNA reads TGTGCCAGCAGTCTACAGGGGAACTATGGCTACACCTTC. The rearrangement uses TRBV6-5 and TRBJ1-2; the match to TRBD1 covers 7 bases. After removal of 5 bases from V and 2 bases from J, the junction contained 2 bases not matched to a gene. Looked up from germline, CDR1 is MNHEY and CDR2 is SVGAGI. The CDR3 contains 13 residues.

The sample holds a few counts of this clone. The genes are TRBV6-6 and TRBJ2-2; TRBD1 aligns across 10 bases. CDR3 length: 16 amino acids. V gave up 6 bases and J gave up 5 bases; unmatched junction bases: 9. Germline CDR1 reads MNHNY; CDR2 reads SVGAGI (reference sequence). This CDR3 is CASSHLGQGRTGELFF. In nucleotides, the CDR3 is TGTGCCAGCAGCCACTTGGGACAGGGGAGAACCGGGGAGCTGTTTTTT.

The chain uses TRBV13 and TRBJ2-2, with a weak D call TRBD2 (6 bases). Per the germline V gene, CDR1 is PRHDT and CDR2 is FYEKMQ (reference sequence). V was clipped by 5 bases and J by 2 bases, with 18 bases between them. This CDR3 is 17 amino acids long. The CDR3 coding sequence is TGTGCCAGCAGCCCCCATCTTTTTGCGGGAAACACCGGGGAGCTGTTTTTT. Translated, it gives CASSPHLFAGNTGELFF. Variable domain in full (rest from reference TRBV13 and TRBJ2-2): AAGVIQSPRHLIKEKRETATLKCYPIPRHDTVYWYQQGPGQDPQFLISFYEKMQSDKGSIPDRFSAQQFSDYHSELNMSSLELGDSALYFCASSPHLFAGNTGELFFGEGSRLTVL.

In nucleotides, the CDR3 is TGTGCCAGCAGCCAAGCGTCAGGGGGAACCTACGAGCAGTACTTC. The encoded protein is CASSQASGGTYEQYF. The chain has TRBV3-1 (or the pseudogene TRBV3-2) and TRBJ2-7, with 7 bases lining up with TRBD1. CDR3 length equals 15 residues. Trimming removed 1 base from V and 2 bases from J; junction bases left unmatched: 5. CDR1 and CDR2 (germline): LGHDT, YNNKEL (reference sequence).

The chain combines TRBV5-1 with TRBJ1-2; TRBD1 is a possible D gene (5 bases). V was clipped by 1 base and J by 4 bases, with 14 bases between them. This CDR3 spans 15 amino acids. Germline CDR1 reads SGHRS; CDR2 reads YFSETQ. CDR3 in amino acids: CASSLSGGRSYGYTF. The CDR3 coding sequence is TGCGCCAGCAGCTTGTCGGGGGGTCGTAGCTATGGCTACACCTTC.

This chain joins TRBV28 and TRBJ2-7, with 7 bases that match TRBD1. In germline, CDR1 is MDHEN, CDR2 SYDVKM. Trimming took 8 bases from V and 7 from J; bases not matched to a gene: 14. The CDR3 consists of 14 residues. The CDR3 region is CASRRQGPTREQYF. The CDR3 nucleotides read TGTGCCAGCCGACGACAGGGCCCTACTCGGGAGCAGTACTTC.

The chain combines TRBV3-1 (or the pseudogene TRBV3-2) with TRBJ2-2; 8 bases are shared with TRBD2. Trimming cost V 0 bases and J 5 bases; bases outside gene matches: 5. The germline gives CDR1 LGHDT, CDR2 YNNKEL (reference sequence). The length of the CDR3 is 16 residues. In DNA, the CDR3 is TGTGCCAGCAGCCAAGATTCAGCGGGAGATACCGGGGAGCTGTTTTTT. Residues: CASSQDSAGDTGELFF.

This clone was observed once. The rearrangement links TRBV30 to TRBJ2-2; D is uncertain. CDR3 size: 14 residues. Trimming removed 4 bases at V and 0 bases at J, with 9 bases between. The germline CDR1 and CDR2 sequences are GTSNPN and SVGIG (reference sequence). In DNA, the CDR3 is TGTGCCTGGAACACACCTCCGAACACCGGGGAGCTGTTTTTT. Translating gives CAWNTPPNTGELFF.

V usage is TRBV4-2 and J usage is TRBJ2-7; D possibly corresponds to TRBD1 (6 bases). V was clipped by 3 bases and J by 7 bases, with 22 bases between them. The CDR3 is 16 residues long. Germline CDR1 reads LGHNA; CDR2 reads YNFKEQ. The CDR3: CASSHAFPRNRAEQYF. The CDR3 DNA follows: TGTGCCAGCAGCCACGCCTTCCCCCGAAACAGGGCTGAGCAGTACTTC.

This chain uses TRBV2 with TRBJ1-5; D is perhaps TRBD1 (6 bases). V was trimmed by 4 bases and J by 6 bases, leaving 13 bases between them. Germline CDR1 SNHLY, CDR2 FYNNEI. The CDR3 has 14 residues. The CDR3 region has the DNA TGTGCCAGCAGTGTTACAGGGTACGGTCAGCCCCAGCATTTT. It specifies CASSVTGYGQPQHF.

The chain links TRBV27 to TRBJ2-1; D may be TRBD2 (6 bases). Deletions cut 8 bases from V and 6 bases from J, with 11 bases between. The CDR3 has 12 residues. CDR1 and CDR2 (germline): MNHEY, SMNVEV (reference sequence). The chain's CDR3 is CASRGLSNEQFF. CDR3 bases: TGTGCCAGCCGGGGACTCAGCAATGAGCAGTTCTTC.

The CDR3 is CASSKQIAGGLLQFF. The CDR3 DNA follows: TGTGCCAGCAGCAAACAAATCGCGGGGGGATTATTGCAGTTCTTC. The rearrangement links TRBV28 to TRBJ2-1, with 8 bases matching TRBD2. The trim removed 6 bases at V and 12 bases at J, leaving 16 bases unmatched. The CDR3 extends over 15 amino acids. The V gene's germline CDR1 is MDHEN and CDR2 SYDVKM.

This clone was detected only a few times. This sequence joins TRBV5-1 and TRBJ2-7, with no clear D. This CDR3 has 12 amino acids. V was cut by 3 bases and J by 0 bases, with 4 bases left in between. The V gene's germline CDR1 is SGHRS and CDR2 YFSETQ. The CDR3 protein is CASSSSSYEQYF. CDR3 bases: TGCGCCAGCAGCTCTAGCTCCTACGAGCAGTACTTC.

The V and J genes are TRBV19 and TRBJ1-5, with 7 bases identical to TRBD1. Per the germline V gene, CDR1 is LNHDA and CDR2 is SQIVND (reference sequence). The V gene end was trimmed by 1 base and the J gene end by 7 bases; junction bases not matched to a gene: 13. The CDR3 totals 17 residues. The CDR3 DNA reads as TGTGCCAGTAGTATAGTACAGGGGCGGCCTGACGGGCAGCCCCAGCATTTT. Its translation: CASSIVQGRPDGQPQHF.

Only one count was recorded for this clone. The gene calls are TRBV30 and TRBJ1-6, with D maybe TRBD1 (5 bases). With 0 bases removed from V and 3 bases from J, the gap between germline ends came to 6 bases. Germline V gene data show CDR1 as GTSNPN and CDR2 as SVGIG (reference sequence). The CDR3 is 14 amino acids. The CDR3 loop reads CAWSVQGYNSPLHF. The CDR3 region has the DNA TGTGCCTGGAGTGTGCAGGGCTATAATTCACCCCTCCACTTT.

The CDR3 nucleotides read TGTGCCAGCAGTTCCTTACAGGGTTCCGCGGTAAAACTGTTTTTT. Translation: CASSSLQGSAVKLFF. This rearrangement joins TRBV28 to TRBJ1-4, with TRBD1 as a possible D gene (6 bases). CDR1 is MDHEN and CDR2 is SYDVKM in the germline V gene. The CDR3 length is 15 residues. Trimming cost V 4 bases and J 10 bases, with 19 bases left between them.

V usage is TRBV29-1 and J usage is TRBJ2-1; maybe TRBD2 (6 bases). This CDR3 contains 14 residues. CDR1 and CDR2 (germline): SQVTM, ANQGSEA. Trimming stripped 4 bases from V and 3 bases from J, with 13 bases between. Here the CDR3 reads CSVARAGLYNEQFF. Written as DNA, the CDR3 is TGCAGCGTTGCCCGCGCGGGGCTCTACAATGAGCAGTTCTTC.

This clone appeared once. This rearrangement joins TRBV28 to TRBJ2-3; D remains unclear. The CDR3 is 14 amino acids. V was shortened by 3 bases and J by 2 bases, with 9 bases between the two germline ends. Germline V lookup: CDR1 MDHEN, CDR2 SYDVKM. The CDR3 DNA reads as TGTGCCAGCAGTTTCGGGTTCTACACAGATACGCAGTATTTT. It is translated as CASSFGFYTDTQYF.

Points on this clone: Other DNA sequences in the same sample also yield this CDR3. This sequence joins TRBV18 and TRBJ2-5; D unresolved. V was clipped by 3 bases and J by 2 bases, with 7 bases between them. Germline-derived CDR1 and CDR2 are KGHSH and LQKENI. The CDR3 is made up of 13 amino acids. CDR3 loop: CASSPTRQETQYF. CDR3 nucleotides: TGTGCCAGCTCACCGACAAGGCAAGAGACCCAGTACTTC.

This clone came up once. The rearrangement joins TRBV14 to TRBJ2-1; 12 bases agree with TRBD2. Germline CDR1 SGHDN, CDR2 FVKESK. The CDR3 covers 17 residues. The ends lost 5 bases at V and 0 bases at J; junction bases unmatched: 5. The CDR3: CASSSGLAGRSYNEQFF. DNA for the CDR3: TGTGCCAGCAGCTCAGGACTAGCGGGGCGCTCCTACAATGAGCAGTTCTTC.

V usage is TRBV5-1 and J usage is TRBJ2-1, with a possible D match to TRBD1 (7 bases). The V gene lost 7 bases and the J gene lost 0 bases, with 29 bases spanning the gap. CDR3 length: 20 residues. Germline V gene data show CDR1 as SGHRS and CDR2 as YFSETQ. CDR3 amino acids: CASCLIGTAGSGCSYNEQFF. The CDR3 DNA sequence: TGCGCCAGCTGTCTAATCGGGACAGCGGGTTCAGGCTGCTCCTACAATGAGCAGTTCTTC.

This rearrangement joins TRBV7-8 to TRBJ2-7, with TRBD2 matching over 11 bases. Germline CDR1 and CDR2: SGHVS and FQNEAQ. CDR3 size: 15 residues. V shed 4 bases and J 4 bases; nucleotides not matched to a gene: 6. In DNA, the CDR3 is TGTGCCAGCAGCTCGACTAGCGGGGTTGCTTACGAGCAGTACTTC. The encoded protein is CASSSTSGVAYEQYF. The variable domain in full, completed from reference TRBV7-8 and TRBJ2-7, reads GAGVSQSPRYKVAKRGQDVALRCDPISGHVSLFWYQQALGQGPEFLTYFQNEAQLDKSGLPSDRFFAERPEGSVSTLKIQRTQQEDSAVYLCASSSTSGVAYEQYFGPGTRLTVT.

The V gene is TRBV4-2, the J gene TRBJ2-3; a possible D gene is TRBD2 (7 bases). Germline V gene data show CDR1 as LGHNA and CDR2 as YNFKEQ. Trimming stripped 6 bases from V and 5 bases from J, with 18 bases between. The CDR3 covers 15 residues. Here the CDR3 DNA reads TGTGCCAGCAGACCCGACCAGAGGGGGGGAGATACGCAGTATTTT. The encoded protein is CASRPDQRGGDTQYF.